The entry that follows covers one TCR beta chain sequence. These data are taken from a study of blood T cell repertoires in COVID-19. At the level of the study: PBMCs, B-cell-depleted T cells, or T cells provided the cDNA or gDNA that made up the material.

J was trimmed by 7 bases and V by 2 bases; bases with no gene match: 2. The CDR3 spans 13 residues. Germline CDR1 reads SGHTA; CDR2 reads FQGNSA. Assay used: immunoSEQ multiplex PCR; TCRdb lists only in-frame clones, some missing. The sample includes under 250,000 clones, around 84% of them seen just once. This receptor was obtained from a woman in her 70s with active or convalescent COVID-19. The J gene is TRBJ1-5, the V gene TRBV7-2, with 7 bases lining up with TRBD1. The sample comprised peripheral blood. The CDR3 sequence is CASSLRTGQPQHF. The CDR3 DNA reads TGTGCCAGCAGCTTAAGGACAGGCCAGCCCCAGCATTTT.